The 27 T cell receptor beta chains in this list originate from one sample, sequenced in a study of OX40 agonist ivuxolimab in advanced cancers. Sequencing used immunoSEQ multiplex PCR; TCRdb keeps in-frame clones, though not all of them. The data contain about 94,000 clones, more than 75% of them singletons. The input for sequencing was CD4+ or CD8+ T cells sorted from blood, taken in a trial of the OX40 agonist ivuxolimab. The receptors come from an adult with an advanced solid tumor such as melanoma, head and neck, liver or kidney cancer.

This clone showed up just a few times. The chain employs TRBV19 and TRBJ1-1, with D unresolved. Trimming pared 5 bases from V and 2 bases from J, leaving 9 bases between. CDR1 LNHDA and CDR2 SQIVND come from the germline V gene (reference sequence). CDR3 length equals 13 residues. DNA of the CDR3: TGTGCCAGTAGTGTCGTAGGAAACACTGAAGCTTTCTTT. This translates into CASSVVGNTEAFF.

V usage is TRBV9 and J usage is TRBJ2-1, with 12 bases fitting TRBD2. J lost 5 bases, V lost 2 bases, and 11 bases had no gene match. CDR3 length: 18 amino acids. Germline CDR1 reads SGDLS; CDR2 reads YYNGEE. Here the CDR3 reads CASSVGLAGGPANNEQFF. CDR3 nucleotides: TGTGCCAGCAGCGTGGGGCTAGCGGGGGGGCCAGCGAACAATGAGCAGTTCTTC.

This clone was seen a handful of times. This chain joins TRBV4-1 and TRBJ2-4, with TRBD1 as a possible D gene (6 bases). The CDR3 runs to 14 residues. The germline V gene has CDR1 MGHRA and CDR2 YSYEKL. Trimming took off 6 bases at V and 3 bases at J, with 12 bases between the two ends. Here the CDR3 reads CASRSGRGKNIQYF. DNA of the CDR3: TGCGCCAGCAGGTCGGGCAGGGGCAAAAACATTCAGTACTTC.

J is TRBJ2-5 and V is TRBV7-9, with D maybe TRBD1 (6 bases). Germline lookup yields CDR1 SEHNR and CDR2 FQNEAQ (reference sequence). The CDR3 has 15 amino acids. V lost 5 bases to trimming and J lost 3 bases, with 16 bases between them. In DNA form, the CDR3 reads TGTGCCAGCAGCCAGAGTCAGGGGTGGGAAGAGACCCAGTACTTC. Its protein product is CASSQSQGWEETQYF.

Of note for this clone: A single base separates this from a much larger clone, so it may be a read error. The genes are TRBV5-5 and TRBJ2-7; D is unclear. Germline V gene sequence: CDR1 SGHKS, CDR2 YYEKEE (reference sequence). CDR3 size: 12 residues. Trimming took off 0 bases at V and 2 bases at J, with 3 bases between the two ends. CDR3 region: CASSLGTYEQYF. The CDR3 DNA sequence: TGTGCCAGCAGCTTGGGCACCTACGAGCAGTACTTC.

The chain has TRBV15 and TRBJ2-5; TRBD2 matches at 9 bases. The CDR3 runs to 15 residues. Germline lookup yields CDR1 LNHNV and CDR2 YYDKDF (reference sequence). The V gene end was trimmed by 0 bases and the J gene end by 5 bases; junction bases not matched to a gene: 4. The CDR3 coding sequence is TGTGCCACCAGCAGAGAGCGGGGGGGCCGGGAGACCCAGTACTTC. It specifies CATSRERGGRETQYF.

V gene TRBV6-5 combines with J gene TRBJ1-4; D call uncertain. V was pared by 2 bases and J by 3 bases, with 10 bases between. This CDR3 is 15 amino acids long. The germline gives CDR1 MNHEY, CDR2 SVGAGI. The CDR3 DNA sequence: TGTGCCAGCAGTTACGGGTTTATGGCTAATGAAAAACTGTTTTTT. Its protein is CASSYGFMANEKLFF.

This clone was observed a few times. In DNA form, the CDR3 reads TGCAGCGTTGCAGGGGGATTCCTCGGCAATCAGCCCCAGCATTTT. As protein: CSVAGGFLGNQPQHF. The rearrangement links TRBV29-1 to TRBJ1-5; 7 nucleotides agree with TRBD1. The CDR3 is 15 amino acids. Per the germline V gene, CDR1 is SQVTM and CDR2 is ANQGSEA. J gave up 2 bases and V 4 bases, and 8 bases lay outside the gene matches.

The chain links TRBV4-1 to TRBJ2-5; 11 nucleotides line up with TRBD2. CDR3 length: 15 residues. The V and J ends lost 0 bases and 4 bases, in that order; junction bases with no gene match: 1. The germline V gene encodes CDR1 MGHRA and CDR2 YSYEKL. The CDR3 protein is CASSQDGLAGETQYF. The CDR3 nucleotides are TGCGCCAGCAGCCAAGACGGACTAGCGGGAGAGACCCAGTACTTC.

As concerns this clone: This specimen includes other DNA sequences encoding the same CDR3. CDR3 coding DNA: TGTGCCAGCAGCTTAAGGGAGAACACTGAAGCTTTCTTT. This gives the protein CASSLRENTEAFF. The chain employs TRBV7-2 and TRBJ1-1; D gene ambiguous. Trimming took off 2 bases at V and 1 base at J, with 5 bases between the two ends. CDR1 and CDR2 from the germline V gene are SGHTA and FQGNSA. The CDR3 contains 13 residues.

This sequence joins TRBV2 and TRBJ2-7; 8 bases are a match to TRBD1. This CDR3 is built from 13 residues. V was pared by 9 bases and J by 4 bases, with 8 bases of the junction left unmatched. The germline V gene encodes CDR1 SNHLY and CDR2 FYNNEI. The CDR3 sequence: CARHSGTGYEQYF. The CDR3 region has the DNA TGTGCCAGACATTCCGGGACAGGTTACGAGCAGTACTTC. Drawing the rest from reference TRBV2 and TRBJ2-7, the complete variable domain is EPEVTQTPSHQVTQMGQEVILRCVPISNHLYFYWYRQILGQKVEFLVSFYNNEISEKSEIFDDQFSVERPDGSNFTLKIRSTKLEDSAMYFCARHSGTGYEQYFGPGTRLTVT.

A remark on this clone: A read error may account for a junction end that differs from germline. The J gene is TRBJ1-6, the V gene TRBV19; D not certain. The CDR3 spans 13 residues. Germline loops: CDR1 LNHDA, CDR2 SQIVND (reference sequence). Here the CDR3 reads CASLAGYNSPLHF. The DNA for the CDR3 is TGTGCCAGTCTAGCGGGGTATAACTCACCCCTCCACTTT.

In DNA form, the CDR3 reads TGTGCCAGCAGCAATGCCCCCTGGAAGGGGAGCAATCAGCCCCAGCATTTT. It is translated as CASSNAPWKGSNQPQHF. The chain recombines TRBV21-1 with TRBJ1-5; the D call of TRBD1 is as the table states it, not checked on the DNA. TRBV21-1 is shown as a pseudogene. This CDR3 is 17 amino acids long.

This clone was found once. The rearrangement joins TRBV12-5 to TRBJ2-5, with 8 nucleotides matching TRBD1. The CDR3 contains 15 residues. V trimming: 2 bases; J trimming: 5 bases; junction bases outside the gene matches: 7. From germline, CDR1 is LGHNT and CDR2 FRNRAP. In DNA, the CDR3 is TGTGCTAGTGGTTTGCAGGGGGCGCGATGGGAGACCCAGTACTTC. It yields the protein CASGLQGARWETQYF.

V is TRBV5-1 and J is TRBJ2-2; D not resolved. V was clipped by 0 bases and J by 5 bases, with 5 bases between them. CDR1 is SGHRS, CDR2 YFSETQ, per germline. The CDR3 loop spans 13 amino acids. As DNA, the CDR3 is TGCGCCAGCAGCTTGGTAGTAACCGGGGAGCTGTTTTTT. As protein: CASSLVVTGELFF.

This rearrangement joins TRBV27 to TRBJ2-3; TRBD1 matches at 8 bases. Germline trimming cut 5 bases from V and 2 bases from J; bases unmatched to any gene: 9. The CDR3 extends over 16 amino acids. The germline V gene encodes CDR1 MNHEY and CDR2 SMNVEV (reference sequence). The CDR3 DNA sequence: TGTGCCAGCAGTGGACGGACAGGGATCCTCACAGATACGCAGTATTTT. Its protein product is CASSGRTGILTDTQYF.

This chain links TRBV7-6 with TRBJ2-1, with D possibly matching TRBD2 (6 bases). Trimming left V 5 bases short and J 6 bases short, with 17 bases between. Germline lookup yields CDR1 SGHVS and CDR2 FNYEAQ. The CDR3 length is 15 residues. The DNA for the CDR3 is TGTGCCAGCAGCAATCCGGGACTTTACCCCAATGAGCAGTTCTTC. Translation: CASSNPGLYPNEQFF.

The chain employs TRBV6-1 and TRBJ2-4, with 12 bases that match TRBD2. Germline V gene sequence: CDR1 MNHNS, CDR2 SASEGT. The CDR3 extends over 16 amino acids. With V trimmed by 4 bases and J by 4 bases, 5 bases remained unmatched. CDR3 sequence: CASSVSLAGGKNIQYF. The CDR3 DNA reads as TGTGCCAGCAGTGTATCCCTAGCGGGGGGGAAAAACATTCAGTACTTC.

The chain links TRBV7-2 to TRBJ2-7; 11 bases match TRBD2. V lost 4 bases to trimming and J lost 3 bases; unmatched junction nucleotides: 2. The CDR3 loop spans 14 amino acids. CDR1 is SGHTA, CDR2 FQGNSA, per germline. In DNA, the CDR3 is TGTGCCAGCAGCTGGGGACTAGCGGACTACGAGCAGTACTTC. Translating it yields CASSWGLADYEQYF.

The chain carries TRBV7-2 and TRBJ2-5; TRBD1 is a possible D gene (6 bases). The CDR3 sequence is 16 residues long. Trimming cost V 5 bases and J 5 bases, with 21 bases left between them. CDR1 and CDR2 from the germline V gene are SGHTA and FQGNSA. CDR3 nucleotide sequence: TGTGCCAGCAGCACCCGGACCCGCAGTAGGGGGGAGACCCAGTACTTC. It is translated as CASSTRTRSRGETQYF.

The CDR3 DNA follows: TGTGCCAGCAGTTACCAAGGGACAGACGAGCAGTACTTC. This sequence encodes CASSYQGTDEQYF. The chain carries TRBV6-5 and TRBJ2-7; TRBD1 matches at 7 bases. The CDR3 extends over 13 amino acids. CDR1 and CDR2 from the germline V gene are MNHEY and SVGAGI. The V gene end was trimmed by 2 bases and the J gene end by 5 bases; junction bases not matched to a gene: 3.

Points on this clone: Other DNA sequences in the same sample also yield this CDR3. The DNA of the CDR3 is TGTGCCAGTAGTATTGTGAACAATGAGCAGTTCTTC. Translating it yields CASSIVNNEQFF. The chain uses TRBV19 and TRBJ2-1; unclear D gene. Trimming shortened V by 3 bases and J by 5 bases, and 5 bases separated the two germline ends. CDR1 is LNHDA, CDR2 SQIVND, per germline (reference sequence). This CDR3 has 12 amino acids.

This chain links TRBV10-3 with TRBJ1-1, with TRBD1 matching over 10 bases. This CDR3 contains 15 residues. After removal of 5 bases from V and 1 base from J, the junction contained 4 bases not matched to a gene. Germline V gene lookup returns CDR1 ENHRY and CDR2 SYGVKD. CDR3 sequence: CAISFGQGGNTEAFF. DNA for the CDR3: TGTGCCATCAGTTTCGGACAGGGGGGGAACACTGAAGCTTTCTTT.

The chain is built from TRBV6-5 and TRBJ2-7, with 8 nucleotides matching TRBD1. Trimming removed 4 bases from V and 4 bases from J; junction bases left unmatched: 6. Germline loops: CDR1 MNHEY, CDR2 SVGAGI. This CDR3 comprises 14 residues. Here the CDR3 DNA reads TGTGCCAGCAGTTTCGGACAGGGAACATACGAGCAGTACTTC. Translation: CASSFGQGTYEQYF.

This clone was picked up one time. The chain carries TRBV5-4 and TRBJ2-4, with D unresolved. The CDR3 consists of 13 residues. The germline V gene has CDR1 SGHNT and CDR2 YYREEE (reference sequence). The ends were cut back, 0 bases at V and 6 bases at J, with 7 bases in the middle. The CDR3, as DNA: TGTGCCAGCAGCTTGGACTCCCCAAACATTCAGTACTTC. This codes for CASSLDSPNIQYF.

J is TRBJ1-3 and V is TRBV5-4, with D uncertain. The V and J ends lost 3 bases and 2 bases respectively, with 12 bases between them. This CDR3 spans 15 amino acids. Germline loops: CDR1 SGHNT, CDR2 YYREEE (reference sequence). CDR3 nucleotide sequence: TGTGCCAGCAGCTCCTCGGGGAACACTGGAAACACCATATATTTT. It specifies CASSSSGNTGNTIYF.

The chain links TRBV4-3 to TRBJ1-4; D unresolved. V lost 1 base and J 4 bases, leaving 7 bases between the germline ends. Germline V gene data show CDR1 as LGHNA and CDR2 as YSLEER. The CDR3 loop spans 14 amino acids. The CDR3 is CASSQGSHNEKLFF. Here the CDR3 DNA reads TGCGCCAGCAGCCAAGGTAGTCATAATGAAAAACTGTTTTTT.